This T cell receptor beta chain was found in a study of tumour-infiltrating T cells in Burkitt lymphoma. Study-wide background: Productive clonality predicted overall and progression-free survival.

Assay used: immunoSEQ multiplex PCR; TCRdb lists only in-frame clones, some missing. The sample lists about 5,600 clones, about 17% occurring once. There are 14 residues in the CDR3. Trimming cost V 2 bases and J 3 bases; bases outside gene matches: 4. Germline CDR1 reads MNHEY; CDR2 reads SVGAGI. The source is a human donor with diffuse large B-cell lymphoma. Material for sequencing was tumor tissue. V usage is TRBV6-5 and J usage is TRBJ2-7; TRBD1 matches 7 bases. CDR3 loop: CASSYAGTDYEQYF. The CDR3 region has the DNA TGTGCCAGCAGTTACGCCGGGACAGACTACGAGCAGTACTTC.